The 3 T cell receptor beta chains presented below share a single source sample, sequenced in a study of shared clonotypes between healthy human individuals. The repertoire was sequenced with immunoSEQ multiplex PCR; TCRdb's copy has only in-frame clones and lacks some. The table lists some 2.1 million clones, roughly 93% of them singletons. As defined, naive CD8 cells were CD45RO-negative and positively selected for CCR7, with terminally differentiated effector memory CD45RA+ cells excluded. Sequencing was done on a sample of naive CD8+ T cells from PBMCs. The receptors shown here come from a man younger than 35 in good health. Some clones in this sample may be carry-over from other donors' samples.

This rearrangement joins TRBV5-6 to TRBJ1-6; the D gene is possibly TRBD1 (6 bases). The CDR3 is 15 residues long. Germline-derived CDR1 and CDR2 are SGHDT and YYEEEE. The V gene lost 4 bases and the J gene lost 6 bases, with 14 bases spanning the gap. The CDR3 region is CASSGRTDRNSPLHF. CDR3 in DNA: TGTGCCAGCAGCGGAAGGACAGATCGTAATTCACCCCTCCACTTT.

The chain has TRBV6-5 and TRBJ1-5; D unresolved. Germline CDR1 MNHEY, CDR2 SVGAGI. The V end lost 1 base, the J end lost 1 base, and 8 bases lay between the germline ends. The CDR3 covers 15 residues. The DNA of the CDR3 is TGTGCCAGCAGTTACTGGCGGCGGAGCAATCAGCCCCAGCATTTT. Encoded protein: CASSYWRRSNQPQHF.

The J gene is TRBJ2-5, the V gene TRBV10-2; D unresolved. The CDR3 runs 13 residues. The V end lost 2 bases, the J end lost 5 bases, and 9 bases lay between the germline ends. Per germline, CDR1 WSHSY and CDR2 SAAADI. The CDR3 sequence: CASSEGSTETQYF. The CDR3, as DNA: TGCGCCAGCAGTGAGGGCAGTACGGAGACCCAGTACTTC.